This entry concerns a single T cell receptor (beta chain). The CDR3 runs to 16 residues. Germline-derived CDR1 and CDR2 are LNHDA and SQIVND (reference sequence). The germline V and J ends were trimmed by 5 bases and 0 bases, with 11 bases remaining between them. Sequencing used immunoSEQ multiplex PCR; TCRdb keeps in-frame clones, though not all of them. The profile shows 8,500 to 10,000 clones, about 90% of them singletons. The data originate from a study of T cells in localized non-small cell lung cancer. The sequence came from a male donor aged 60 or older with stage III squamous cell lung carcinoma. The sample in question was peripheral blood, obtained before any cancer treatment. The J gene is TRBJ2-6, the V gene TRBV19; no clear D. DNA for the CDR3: TGTGCCAGTAGTGTCGGAATCCGCTCTGGGGCCAACGTCCTGACTTTC. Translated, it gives CASSVGIRSGANVLTF.